This T cell receptor (beta chain) was documented in a study of cytomegalovirus exposure and HLA in healthy donors. Study-wide results and caveats: There were some public TCRs occurring in many donors, but most TCR sequences were rare.

Concerning this clone itself: Its antigen is still unknown.

Primers: 60 Vbeta forward and 13 Jbeta reverse. Original handling: Later work found about 80 million unique TCR beta chains, with some 11 million shared. This table comes from immunoSEQ multiplex PCR, and its TCRdb copy is limited to in-frame clones, with some not included. V, J and clone size are those of that table, while D and trimming were read from the DNA. The table includes about 190,000 clones, about 80% detected once. Sequenced sample: PBMCs. This TCR was recovered from a woman between 35 and 50 years old in good health and CMV-seronegative.

The CDR3 is CASSPMTGLGQPQHF. CDR3 sequence (DNA): TGTGCCAGCAGCCCAATGACAGGGCTGGGCCAGCCCCAGCATTTT. This chain connects TRBV7-2 to TRBJ1-5; 7 bases align to TRBD1. The trim removed 5 bases at V and 7 bases at J, leaving 11 bases unmatched. Germline values: CDR1 SGHTA, CDR2 FQGNSA. The CDR3 contains 15 residues.